This T cell receptor beta chain originates from a study of T cell responses to AZD1222 COVID-19 vaccine. Study-level points and caveats: CD4 TCRs linked to vaccination spanned spike, dominating at 160-218 and 743-854. Unmutated variant regions are reportedly targeted by nearly half of spike-specific TCRs.

Regarding this clone: The antigen is not known.

Researchers grouped second doses given at about 4 or about 12 weeks into one pool. Germline V gene lookup returns CDR1 SGHRS and CDR2 YFSETQ. The CDR3 is 15 residues long. V gave up 1 base and J gave up 0 bases, with 10 bases separating them. Assay used: immunoSEQ multiplex PCR; TCRdb lists only in-frame clones, some missing. The repertoire holds 70,000 to 95,000 clones, with around 83% as singletons. The V call is TRBV5-1, the J call TRBJ1-1; D possibly corresponds to TRBD1 (5 bases). The TCR was taken from an adult who received the AZD1222 COVID-19 vaccine. This sample comprised peripheral blood, obtained 28 days after the second AZD1222 dose. Written as DNA, the CDR3 is TGCGCCAGCAGCTTGTACGGGGGAGTGAACACTGAAGCTTTCTTT. It translates to CASSLYGGVNTEAFF.